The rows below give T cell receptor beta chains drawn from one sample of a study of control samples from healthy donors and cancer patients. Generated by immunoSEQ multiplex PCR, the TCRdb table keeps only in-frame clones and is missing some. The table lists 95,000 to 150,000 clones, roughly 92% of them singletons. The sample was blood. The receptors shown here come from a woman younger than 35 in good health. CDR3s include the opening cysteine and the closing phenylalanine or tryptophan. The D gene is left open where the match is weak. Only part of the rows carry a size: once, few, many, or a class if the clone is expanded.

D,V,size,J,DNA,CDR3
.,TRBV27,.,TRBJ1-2,TGTGCCACCGGTAAAGACGGATTAAACTATGGCTACACCTTC,CATGKDGLNYGYTF
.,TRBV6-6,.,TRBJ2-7,TGTGCCAGCAGTCCCGGACACTACGAGCAGTACTTC,CASSPGHYEQYF
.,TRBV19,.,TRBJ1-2,TGTGCCAGTAGCACAACAGGAAACTATGGCTACACCTTC,CASSTTGNYGYTF
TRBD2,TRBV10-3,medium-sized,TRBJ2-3,TGTGCCATCAGTGAGCAGCGGGGAGATACGCAGTATTTT,CAISEQRGDTQYF
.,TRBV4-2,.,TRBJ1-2,TGTGCCAGCAGCCGACGAACCCCTGACGGAACTAACTATGGCTACACCTTC,CASSRRTPDGTNYGYTF
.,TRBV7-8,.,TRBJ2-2,TGTGCCAGCAGCCGACGGGAGACGAACACCGGGGAGCTGTTTTTT,CASSRRETNTGELFF
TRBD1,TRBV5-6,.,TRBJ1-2,TGTGCCAGCAGCTATACAGGGGGGACCCAAGCTAACTATGGCTACACCTTC,CASSYTGGTQANYGYTF
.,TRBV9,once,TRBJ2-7,TGTGCCAGCAGCGTAGAAGCAGGCCGTCCCTACGAGCAGTACTTC,CASSVEAGRPYEQYF
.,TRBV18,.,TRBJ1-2,TGTGCCAGCTCACCACAGGGGTTAAACTATGGCTACACCTTC,CASSPQGLNYGYTF
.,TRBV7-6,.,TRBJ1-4,TGTGCCAGCAGCCTTGGGACAAGCAATGAAAAACTGTTTTTT,CASSLGTSNEKLFF
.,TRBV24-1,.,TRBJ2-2,TGTGCCACCAGGTCCGGGGCGAACACCGGGGAGCTGTTTTTT,CATRSGANTGELFF
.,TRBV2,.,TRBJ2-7,TGTGCCAGCGTCTATAGGATGATGGAGTACTTC,CASVYRMMEYF
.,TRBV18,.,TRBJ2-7,TGTGCCAGCTCACCGAGAGGGGCTAGGTCCTACGAGCAGTACTTC,CASSPRGARSYEQYF
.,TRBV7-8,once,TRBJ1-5,TGTGCCAGCAGCTTGTCCAGGGTTTCGGGGCAGCCCCAGCATTTT,CASSLSRVSGQPQHF
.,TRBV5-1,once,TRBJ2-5,TGCGCCAGCAGCGCAACAGATATACAAGAGACCCAGTACTTC,CASSATDIQETQYF
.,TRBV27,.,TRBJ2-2,TGTGCCAGCAGTACAGACGGGGAGCTGTTTTTT,CASSTDGELFF
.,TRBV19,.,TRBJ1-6,TGTGCCAGTAGTTGGACCCCTCGGGGTTCACCCCTCCACTTT,CASSWTPRGSPLHF
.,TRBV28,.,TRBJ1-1,TGTGCCAGCAGTCCAGGGTTAGGGGTTGCTGAAGCTTTCTTT,CASSPGLGVAEAFF
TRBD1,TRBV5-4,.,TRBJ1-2,TGTGCCAGCACCACCCCGACAGGGAAAGCTAACTATGGCTACACCTTC,CASTTPTGKANYGYTF
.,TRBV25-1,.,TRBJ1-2,TGTGCCAGCAGTGAATCGGGGGCAGGCTATGGCTACACCTTC,CASSESGAGYGYTF
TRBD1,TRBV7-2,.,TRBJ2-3,TGTGCCAGCACATTGACAGGGGGGATAACAGATACGCAGTATTTT,CASTLTGGITDTQYF
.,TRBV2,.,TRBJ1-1,TGTGCCAGCAGTGAATTTGGCCTCAGCACTGAAGCTTTCTTT,CASSEFGLSTEAFF
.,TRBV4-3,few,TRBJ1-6,TGCGCCAGCAGCCACGCTATTAGGGGGTCCTCCTATAATTCACCCCTCCACTTT,CASSHAIRGSSYNSPLHF
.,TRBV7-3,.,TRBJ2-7,TGTGCCAGCAGTTACAGCGGTGGTGAGCAGTACTTC,CASSYSGGEQYF
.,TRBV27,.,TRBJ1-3,TGTGCCAGCAGTCCGACTGAGTCTGGAAACACCATATATTTT,CASSPTESGNTIYF
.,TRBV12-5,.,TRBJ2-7,TGTGCTAGTGGTTTGGTCACAGGGGGGGGCCGGGGAGAGCAGTACTTC,CASGLVTGGGRGEQYF